This TCR beta chain was retrieved from a study of OX40 agonist ivuxolimab in advanced cancers. Produced via immunoSEQ multiplex PCR; TCRdb's table is partial and in-frame only. The table shows about 71,000 clones, with around 80% occurring only once. CDR3 size: 13 residues. The germline V gene encodes CDR1 SGHVS and CDR2 FNYEAQ. The V and J ends lost 6 bases and 4 bases, in that order; junction bases with no gene match: 4. This clone has just one count. Sequenced material: CD4+ or CD8+ T cells sorted from blood, taken in a trial of the OX40 agonist ivuxolimab. This receptor was identified in an adult with an advanced solid tumor such as melanoma, head and neck, liver or kidney cancer. The genes are TRBV7-6 and TRBJ1-2; TRBD1 matches 8 bases. CDR3 DNA: TGTGCCAGCAGTCAGGGGGCGACCTATGGCTACACCTTC. It translates to CASSQGATYGYTF.